Below, 18 T cell receptor beta chains from the same sample are listed, as sequenced in a study of T cell responses to AZD1222 COVID-19 vaccine. Assay used: immunoSEQ multiplex PCR; TCRdb lists only in-frame clones, some missing. The sample holds over 130,000 clones; more than 85% are singletons and the top ten take around 3.5%. Here the sequenced sample was peripheral blood, taken 28 days after the second AZD1222 dose. The receptors shown here come from an adult who received the AZD1222 COVID-19 vaccine.

The chain couples TRBV6-6 to TRBJ2-1, with 7 bases aligning to TRBD2. CDR3 length: 14 residues. Unmatched junction bases numbered 4, after V lost 2 bases and J lost 6 bases. Germline-derived CDR1 and CDR2 are MNHNY and SVGAGI (reference sequence). CDR3 bases: TGTGCCAGCAGTTACGCGGGAGCCCGCAATGAGCAGTTCTTC. It specifies CASSYAGARNEQFF.

The CDR3, as DNA: TGTGCCAGCAGTTTCTTATCGGGGGCCATCAATGAGCAGTTCTTC. Amino acids: CASSFLSGAINEQFF. The chain couples TRBV28 to TRBJ2-1; D possibly matches TRBD1 or TRBD2 (6 bases each). Germline V gene sequence: CDR1 MDHEN, CDR2 SYDVKM. Trimming removed 3 bases at V and 6 bases at J, with 15 bases between. CDR3 length: 15 residues. The variable domain in full, completed from reference TRBV28 and TRBJ2-1, reads DVKVTQSSRYLVKRTGEKVFLECVQDMDHENMFWYRQDPGLGLRLIYFSYDVKMKEKGDIPEGYSVSREKKERFSLILESASTNQTSMYLCASSFLSGAINEQFFGPGTRLTVL.

The chain links TRBV29-1 to TRBJ2-7; the match to TRBD1 covers 12 bases. With 1 base clipped from V and 5 bases from J, the junction kept 9 bases outside the gene matches. Germline CDR1 and CDR2: SQVTM and ANQGSEA. The CDR3 runs to 16 residues. CDR3 loop: CSVEGTTGTGGDEQYF. Written as DNA, the CDR3 is TGCAGCGTTGAAGGGACTACCGGGACAGGGGGCGACGAGCAGTACTTC.

The chain couples TRBV7-8 to TRBJ2-3; 8 bases are a match to TRBD2. After removal of 2 bases from V and 2 bases from J, the junction contained 6 bases not matched to a gene. CDR1 and CDR2 from the germline V gene are SGHVS and FQNEAQ. This CDR3 is 16 amino acids long. CDR3 sequence: CASSLRGGAYTDTQYF. In nucleotides, the CDR3 is TGTGCCAGCAGCTTACGGGGGGGAGCGTACACAGATACGCAGTATTTT. Full variable domain (outside the CDR3, taken from reference TRBV7-8 and TRBJ2-3): GAGVSQSPRYKVAKRGQDVALRCDPISGHVSLFWYQQALGQGPEFLTYFQNEAQLDKSGLPSDRFFAERPEGSVSTLKIQRTQQEDSAVYLCASSLRGGAYTDTQYFGPGTRLTVL.

The genes are TRBV7-9 and TRBJ1-5, with D possibly being TRBD1 (5 bases). The CDR3 totals 15 residues. In germline, CDR1 is SEHNR, CDR2 FQNEAQ (reference sequence). Trimming cost V 2 bases and J 7 bases, with 15 bases left between them. The CDR3 spells CASSLSWGSDQPQHF. CDR3 DNA sequence: TGTGCCAGCAGCTTAAGTTGGGGGTCGGACCAGCCCCAGCATTTT.

The chain joins TRBV28 to TRBJ1-1; tentatively, D is TRBD1 (5 bases). Germline V gene lookup returns CDR1 MDHEN and CDR2 SYDVKM. The V gene lost 6 bases and the J gene lost 6 bases, with 14 bases spanning the gap. The CDR3 covers 13 residues. CDR3 sequence (DNA): TGTGCCAGCAGCCCCCCGGGGCGTGCTGAAGCTTTCTTT. Protein sequence: CASSPPGRAEAFF.

The gene calls are TRBV19 and TRBJ1-3; 7 positions match TRBD1. Germline assignment: CDR1 LNHDA and CDR2 SQIVND (reference sequence). CDR3 length: 14 amino acids. The trim removed 4 bases at V and 4 bases at J, leaving 4 bases unmatched. The DNA of the CDR3 is TGTGCCAGTAGTAATACAGGGGAAGGAAACACCATATATTTT. Translation: CASSNTGEGNTIYF.

V gene TRBV6-5 combines with J gene TRBJ1-5; 8 positions match TRBD1. The V gene's germline CDR1 is MNHEY and CDR2 SVGAGI. V shed 4 bases and J 3 bases; nucleotides not matched to a gene: 5. The CDR3 has 15 residues. CDR3 region: CASSLDRGINQPQHF. CDR3 nucleotide sequence: TGTGCCAGCAGTTTAGACAGGGGAATCAATCAGCCCCAGCATTTT.

The DNA for the CDR3 is TGTGCCAGCAGCACCCCCGGGTCCCAAGAGACCCAGTACTTC. As protein: CASSTPGSQETQYF. The J gene is TRBJ2-5, the V gene TRBV5-5; no definite D call. CDR1 and CDR2 (germline): SGHKS, YYEKEE (reference sequence). This CDR3 has 14 residues. V was clipped by 4 bases and J by 1 base, with 11 bases between them.

The V call is TRBV7-2, the J call TRBJ2-1, with 8 bases that match TRBD2. Trimming at V came to 5 bases and at J to 9 bases, leaving 15 bases not matched to a gene. CDR3 length: 16 amino acids. Germline CDR1 reads SGHTA; CDR2 reads FQGNSA. CDR3 DNA sequence: TGTGCCAGCAGCCGTTCGGTAGCGGGGCCGTATGGTGAGCAGTTCTTC. Its translation is CASSRSVAGPYGEQFF.

J is TRBJ1-2 and V is TRBV7-2; TRBD1 aligns across 7 bases. Germline V gives CDR1 SGHTA, CDR2 FQGNSA. The CDR3 runs 13 residues. V lost 1 base to trimming and J lost 8 bases; unmatched junction nucleotides: 4. The CDR3 loop reads CASSLGQGSGYTF. As DNA, the CDR3 is TGTGCCAGCAGCTTAGGACAGGGATCAGGCTACACCTTC.

The rearrangement joins TRBV2 to TRBJ1-1; 8 bases are a match to TRBD1. Per germline, CDR1 SNHLY and CDR2 FYNNEI. This CDR3 has 13 amino acids. V dropped 8 bases and J dropped 4; count of bases not matched to a gene: 6. In DNA form, the CDR3 reads TGTGCCAGCGGCGACAGGGGACGCACTGAAGCTTTCTTT. Translated, it gives CASGDRGRTEAFF.

This chain uses TRBV27 with TRBJ2-7, with D possibly being TRBD1 (6 bases). Trimming left V 8 bases short and J 2 bases short, with 16 bases between. The V gene's germline CDR1 is MNHEY and CDR2 SMNVEV (reference sequence). The CDR3 loop spans 14 amino acids. The CDR3 is CASAYRDLAYEQYF. The CDR3, as DNA: TGTGCCAGCGCCTACAGGGATCTAGCCTACGAGCAGTACTTC.

The chain uses TRBV7-9 and TRBJ1-3; D is ambiguous. Germline-derived CDR1 and CDR2 are SEHNR and FQNEAQ (reference sequence). The CDR3 totals 11 residues. V was pared by 4 bases and J by 5 bases, with 3 bases between. The CDR3 sequence: CASSSRNTIYF. CDR3 sequence (DNA): TGTGCCAGCAGCTCCAGAAACACCATATATTTT.

This rearrangement joins TRBV28 to TRBJ1-2; 11 bases align to TRBD1. Germline V gives CDR1 MDHEN, CDR2 SYDVKM. The CDR3 is 15 amino acids. V lost 5 bases and J lost 3; bases outside the gene matches: 5. This chain's CDR3 is CASSRRTGGYYGYTF. In DNA form, the CDR3 reads TGTGCCAGCAGTAGAAGGACAGGGGGCTACTATGGCTACACCTTC.

This clone appeared once. The chain employs TRBV21-1 and TRBJ1-6. TRBV21-1 is reported as a pseudogene. The CDR3 is 14 residues long. The CDR3 nucleotides read TGTGCCAGCAGCAAAGCGCCGAAGAATTCACCCCTCCACTTT. Residues: CASSKAPKNSPLHF.

The chain carries TRBV18 and TRBJ2-2; 9 positions agree with TRBD2. The CDR3 has 15 amino acids. Looked up from germline, CDR1 is KGHSH and CDR2 is LQKENI. V gave up 2 bases and J gave up 6 bases; unmatched junction bases: 4. This CDR3 reads CASSPLAGAAGELFF. CDR3 in DNA: TGTGCCAGCTCACCATTAGCGGGAGCGGCCGGGGAGCTGTTTTTT.

This chain joins TRBV27 and TRBJ1-1, with D perhaps TRBD1 (6 bases). CDR1 and CDR2 (germline): MNHEY, SMNVEV (reference sequence). The CDR3 has 15 residues. Between the trimmed V and J ends, which lost 4 bases and 2 bases, there was a span of 14 bases. The CDR3 reads CASSSPRQVNTEAFF. CDR3 bases: TGTGCCAGCAGTTCCCCGCGACAGGTTAACACTGAAGCTTTCTTT.